Reported below is one T cell receptor (beta chain). These data originate in a study of T cells after somatic rescue of genetic block. The V gene end was trimmed by 8 bases and the J gene end by 2 bases; junction bases not matched to a gene: 8. The germline V gene encodes CDR1 MNHNS and CDR2 SASEGT. The CDR3 spans 14 residues. Clones were sequenced by immunoSEQ multiplex PCR, and TCRdb holds only the in-frame ones, with some missing. The sample shows about 72,000 clones, more than 75% of them seen only once. The specimen was peripheral blood mononuclear cells (PBMCs). This sequence was found in a man aged 25-45 years. This chain joins TRBV6-1 and TRBJ2-5; 7 bases line up with TRBD2. CDR3 residues: CASFWGGYQETQYF. CDR3 DNA: TGTGCCAGCTTTTGGGGGGGGTATCAAGAGACCCAGTACTTC.